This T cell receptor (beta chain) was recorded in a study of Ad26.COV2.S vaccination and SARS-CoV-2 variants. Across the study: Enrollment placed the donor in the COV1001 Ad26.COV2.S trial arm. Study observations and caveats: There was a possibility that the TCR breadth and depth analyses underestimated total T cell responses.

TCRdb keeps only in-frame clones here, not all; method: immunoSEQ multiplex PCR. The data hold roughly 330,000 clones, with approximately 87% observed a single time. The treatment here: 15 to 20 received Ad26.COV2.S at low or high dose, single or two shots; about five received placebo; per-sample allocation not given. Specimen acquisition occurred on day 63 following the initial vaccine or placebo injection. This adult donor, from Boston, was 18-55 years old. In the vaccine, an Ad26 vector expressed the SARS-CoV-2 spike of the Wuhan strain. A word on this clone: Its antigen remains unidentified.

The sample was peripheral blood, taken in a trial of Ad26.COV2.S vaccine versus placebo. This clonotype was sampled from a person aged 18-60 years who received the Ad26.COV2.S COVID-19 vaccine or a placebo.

CDR3 amino acids: CASSTGQAFYEQYF. The DNA of the CDR3 is TGTGCCAGCAGTACGGGACAGGCGTTCTACGAGCAGTACTTC. The rearrangement uses TRBV6-2 or TRBV6-3 and TRBJ2-7, with 8 bases matching TRBD1. The CDR3 is 14 residues long. Trimming removed 5 bases from V and 3 bases from J; junction bases left unmatched: 6. Germline CDR1 and CDR2: MNHEY and SVGEGT.